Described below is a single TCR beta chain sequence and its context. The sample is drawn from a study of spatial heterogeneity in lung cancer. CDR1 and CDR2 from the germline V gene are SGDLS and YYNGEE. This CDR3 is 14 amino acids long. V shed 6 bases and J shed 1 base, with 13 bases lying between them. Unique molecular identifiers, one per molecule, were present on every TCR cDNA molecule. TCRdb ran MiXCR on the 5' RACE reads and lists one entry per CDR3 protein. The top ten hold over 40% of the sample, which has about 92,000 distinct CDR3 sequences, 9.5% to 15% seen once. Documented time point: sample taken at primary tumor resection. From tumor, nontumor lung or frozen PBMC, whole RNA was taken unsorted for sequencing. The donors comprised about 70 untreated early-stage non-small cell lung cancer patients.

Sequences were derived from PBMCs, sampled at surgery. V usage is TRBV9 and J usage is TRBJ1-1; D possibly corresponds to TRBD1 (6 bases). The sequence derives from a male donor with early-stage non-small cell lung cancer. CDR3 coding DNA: TGTGCCAGCACCCCATGGGGGCAGAACACTGAAGCTTTCTTT. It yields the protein CASTPWGQNTEAFF. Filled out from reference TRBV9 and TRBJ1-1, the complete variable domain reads DSGVTQTPKHLITATGQRVTLRCSPRSGDLSVYWYQQSLDQGLQFLIQYYNGEERAKGNILERFSAQQFPDLHSELNLSSLELGDSALYFCASTPWGQNTEAFFGQGTRLTVV.